This passage covers 8 T cell receptor beta chains from one sample sequenced in a study of CD8+ T cells in alopecia areata. Extraction of RNA preceded its reverse transcription into cDNA, which served as the sequencing template. Produced via immunoSEQ multiplex PCR; TCRdb's table is partial and in-frame only. The table lists some 1,400 clones, with no singletons. Specimen: lesional skin. These receptors originate from a C3H/HeJ mouse with alopecia areata. The strain bears MHC haplotype H2-k.

This clone occurred many times. Genes here carry mouse names. The DNA ends 4 residues before the CDR3 does, and the rest of the CDR3 is filled in from the germline J gene. This chain links TRBV19 with TRBJ1-1; D unclear. CDR3 length: 13 residues. V dropped 0 bases and J dropped 0 bases, with 3 bases sitting between them. Looked up from germline, CDR1 is FNHDT and CDR2 is SITEND (reference sequence). The CDR3 bases that were read are TGTGCCAGCAGTATAGGGGCAAACACA. This codes for CASSIGANT. From start to end, the CDR3 is CASSIGANTEVFF.

This clone was found many times. Gene names refer to mouse genes. The CDR3 sequence is CASRGQGSSYEQYF. The CDR3 DNA, read in part, is TGTGCCAGCAGGGGACAGGGAAGCTCCTAT. The chain employs TRBV19 and TRBJ2-7; 9 bases are shared with TRBD1. The read gets to within 4 residues of the CDR3 end, and the germline J gene fills in the rest. V was pared by 5 bases and J by 0 bases, with 3 bases of the junction left unmatched. Germline assignment: CDR1 FNHDT and CDR2 SITEND (reference sequence). This CDR3 has 14 amino acids.

In this sample, this clone is large. Here the gene names and germline are mouse. Read coverage stops 4 residues before the CDR3 terminus; the germline J gene supplies the remainder. The V and J genes are TRBV19 and TRBJ2-3, with 7 nucleotides matching TRBD2. There are 14 residues in the CDR3. J gave up 1 base and V 5 bases, and 4 bases lay outside the gene matches. Germline V gene lookup returns CDR1 FNHDT and CDR2 SITEND (reference sequence). The chain's CDR3 is CASRWGEGAETLYF. The sequenced part of the CDR3 DNA is TGTGCCAGCAGATGGGGGGAGGGTGCAGAA.

This clone came up many times. At residue 12, the DNA translation does not agree with TCRdb's protein; the protein displayed here is the one encoded by the DNA. Germline and genes: mouse. The read ends 3 residues shy of where the CDR3 ends; the end is completed using the germline J gene. The genes are TRBV3 and TRBJ1-3, with 9 bases fitting TRBD1. V lost 5 bases to trimming and J lost 2 bases; unmatched junction nucleotides: 4. The CDR3 has 15 amino acids. CDR1 and CDR2 from the germline V gene are SNHLY and FYNGKV (reference sequence). CDR3 residues: CASSPRQGAGNTLYF. The CDR3 bases that were read are TGTGCCAGCAGCCCGAGACAGGGGGCTGGAAATACG.

In this sample, this clone turned up many times. Mouse names are used for the genes. The read terminates 4 residues ahead of where the CDR3 ends, so the germline J gene completes it. This chain links TRBV5 with TRBJ1-4, with TRBD1 matching over 7 bases. Germline-derived CDR1 and CDR2 are LGHNA and YNLKQL (reference sequence). CDR3 length: 16 amino acids. V shed 4 bases and J 4 bases; nucleotides not matched to a gene: 9. The part of the CDR3 DNA that was read is TGTGCCAGCAGCCGAGGGACAGCGGGTATCAACGAA. It is translated as CASSRGTAGINE. The full CDR3 protein is CASSRGTAGINERLFF.

The table lists this clone with many counts. The genes and germline here are from mouse. The CDR3 here is CASTDRVGYAEQFF. Partial CDR3 DNA: TGTGCCAGCACCGACAGGGTTGGCTATGCT. This rearrangement joins TRBV19 to TRBJ2-1, with 7 bases aligning to TRBD1. The read falls 4 residues short of the CDR3 end, and the missing part is taken from the germline J gene. The CDR3 contains 14 residues. V gave up 6 bases and J gave up 3 bases; unmatched junction bases: 6. The germline CDR1 and CDR2 sequences are FNHDT and SITEND (reference sequence).

This clone was detected ten times or more. These gene names are mouse names. Sequencing ends 4 residues short of the CDR3 end; the germline J gene provides the rest. The rearrangement links TRBV3 to TRBJ2-1, with D tentatively TRBD1 (7 bases). Germline V gene data show CDR1 as SNHLY and CDR2 as FYNGKV (reference sequence). Trimming removed 6 bases at V and 2 bases at J, with 11 bases between. The CDR3 sequence is 14 residues long. The covered CDR3 bases are TGTGCCAGCAGGGGGGGACAGCACTATGCT. Translation: CASRGGQHYA. The CDR3, in full, reads CASRGGQHYAEQFF.

This clone is deemed medium-sized (0.01 to 0.1%). Any gene name here is a mouse gene name. The read stops 4 residues short of the end of the CDR3; the missing end is completed from the germline J gene. V is TRBV13-3 and J is TRBJ2-4; TRBD2 aligns across 9 bases. Trimming cost V 3 bases and J 3 bases; bases outside gene matches: 8. The length of the CDR3 is 16 residues. Germline CDR1 is NNHDY and CDR2 is SYVADS. Partial CDR3 DNA: TGTGCCAGCAGTGGCTCTGGGGGGGAGGGACAAAAC. Residues: CASSGSGGEGQN. The whole CDR3 reads CASSGSGGEGQNTLYF.